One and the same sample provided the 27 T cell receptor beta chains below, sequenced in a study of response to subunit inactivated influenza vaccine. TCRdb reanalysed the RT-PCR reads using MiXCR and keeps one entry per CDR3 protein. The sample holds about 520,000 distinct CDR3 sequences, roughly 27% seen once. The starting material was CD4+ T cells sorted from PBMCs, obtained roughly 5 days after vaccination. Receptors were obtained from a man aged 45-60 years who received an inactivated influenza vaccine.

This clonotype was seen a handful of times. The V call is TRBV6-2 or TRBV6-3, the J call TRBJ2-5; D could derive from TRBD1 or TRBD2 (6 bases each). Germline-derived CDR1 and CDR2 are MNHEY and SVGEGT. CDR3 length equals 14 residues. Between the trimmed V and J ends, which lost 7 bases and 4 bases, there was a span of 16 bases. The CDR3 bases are TGTGCCAGCAAACGGGGGCATCCCAGAGAGACCCAGTACTTC. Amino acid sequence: CASKRGHPRETQYF.

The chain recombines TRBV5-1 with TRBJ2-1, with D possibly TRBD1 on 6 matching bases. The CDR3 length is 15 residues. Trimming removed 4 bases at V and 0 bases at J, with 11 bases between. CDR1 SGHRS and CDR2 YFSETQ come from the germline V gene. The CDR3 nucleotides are TGCGCCAGCAGCGTTACAGGGCCCTCCTACAATGAGCAGTTCTTC. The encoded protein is CASSVTGPSYNEQFF. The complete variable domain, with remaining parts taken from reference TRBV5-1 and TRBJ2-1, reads KAGVTQTPRYLIKTRGQQVTLSCSPISGHRSVSWYQQTPGQGLQFLFEYFSETQRNKGNFPGRFSGRQFSNSRSEMNVSTLELGDSALYLCASSVTGPSYNEQFFGPGTRLTVL.

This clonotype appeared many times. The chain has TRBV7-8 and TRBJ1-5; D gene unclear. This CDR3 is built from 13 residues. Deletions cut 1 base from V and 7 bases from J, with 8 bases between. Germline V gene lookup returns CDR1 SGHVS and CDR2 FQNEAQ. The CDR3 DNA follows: TGTGCCAGCAGCTTAGAGTTGCCACAGCCCCAGCATTTT. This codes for CASSLELPQPQHF. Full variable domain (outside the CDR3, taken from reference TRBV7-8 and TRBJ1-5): GAGVSQSPRYKVAKRGQDVALRCDPISGHVSLFWYQQALGQGPEFLTYFQNEAQLDKSGLPSDRFFAERPEGSVSTLKIQRTQQEDSAVYLCASSLELPQPQHFGDGTRLSIL.

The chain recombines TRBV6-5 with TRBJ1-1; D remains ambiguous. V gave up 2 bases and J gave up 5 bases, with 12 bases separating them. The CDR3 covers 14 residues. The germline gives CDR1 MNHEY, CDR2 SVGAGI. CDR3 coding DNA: TGTGCCAGCAGTTACCAGACCTACGGGACTGAAGCTTTCTTT. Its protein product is CASSYQTYGTEAFF.

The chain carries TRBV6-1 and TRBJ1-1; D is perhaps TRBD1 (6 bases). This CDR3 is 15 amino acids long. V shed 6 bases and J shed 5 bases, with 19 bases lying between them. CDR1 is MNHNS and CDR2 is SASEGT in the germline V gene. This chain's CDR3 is CASSSSRGMGTEAFF. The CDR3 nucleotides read TGTGCCAGCAGCTCCAGTAGGGGGATGGGGACTGAAGCTTTCTTT.

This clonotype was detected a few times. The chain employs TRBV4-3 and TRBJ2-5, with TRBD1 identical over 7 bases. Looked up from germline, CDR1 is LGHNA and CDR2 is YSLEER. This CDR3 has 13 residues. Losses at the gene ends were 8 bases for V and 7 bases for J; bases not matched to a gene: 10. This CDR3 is CASRTGYTGTQYF. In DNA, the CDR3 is TGCGCCAGCCGGACAGGATATACAGGGACCCAGTACTTC.

DNA of the CDR3: TGTGCCAGCAGTTTCAGCCAGGGGAGGAATTCACCCCTCCACTTT. This gives the protein CASSFSQGRNSPLHF. The V and J genes are TRBV12-3 or TRBV12-4 and TRBJ1-6, with TRBD1 as a possible D gene (6 bases). Trimming cost V 3 bases and J 7 bases, with 13 bases left between them. The CDR3 spans 15 residues.

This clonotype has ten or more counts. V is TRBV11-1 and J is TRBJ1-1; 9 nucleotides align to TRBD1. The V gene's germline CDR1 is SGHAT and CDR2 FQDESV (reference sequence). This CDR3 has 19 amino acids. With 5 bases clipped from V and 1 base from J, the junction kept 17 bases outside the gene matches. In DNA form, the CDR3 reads TGTGCCAGCAGCCCATTCTCTTCTGGACAGGGGAAGAGGAACACTGAAGCTTTCTTT. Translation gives CASSPFSSGQGKRNTEAFF.

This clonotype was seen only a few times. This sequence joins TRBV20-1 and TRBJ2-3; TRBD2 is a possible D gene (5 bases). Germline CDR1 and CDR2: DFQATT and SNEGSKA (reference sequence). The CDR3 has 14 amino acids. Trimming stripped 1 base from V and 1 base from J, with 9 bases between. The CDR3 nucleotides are TGCAGTGCTAGAGGTGGGAGACGCACAGATACGCAGTATTTT. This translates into CSARGGRRTDTQYF.

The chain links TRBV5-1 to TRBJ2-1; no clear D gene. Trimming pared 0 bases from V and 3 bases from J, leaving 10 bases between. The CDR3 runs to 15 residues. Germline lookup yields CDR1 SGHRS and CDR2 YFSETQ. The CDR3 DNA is TGCGCCAGCAGCTTGGCCGTTGGGGTCTACAATGAGCAGTTCTTC. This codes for CASSLAVGVYNEQFF.

The CDR3: CASSRGLAGGGYNEQFF. The CDR3 region has the DNA TGCGCCAGCAGCAGAGGACTAGCGGGAGGTGGATACAATGAGCAGTTCTTC. V usage is TRBV5-1 and J usage is TRBJ2-1, with 14 bases aligning to TRBD2. This CDR3 has 17 residues. Germline loops: CDR1 SGHRS, CDR2 YFSETQ. V was pared by 4 bases and J by 4 bases, with 7 bases of the junction left unmatched.

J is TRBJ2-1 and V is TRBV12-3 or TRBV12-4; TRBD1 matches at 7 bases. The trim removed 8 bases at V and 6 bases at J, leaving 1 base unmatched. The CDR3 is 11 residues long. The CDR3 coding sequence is TGTGCCAGCGGACAGGCCAATGAGCAGTTCTTC. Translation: CASGQANEQFF.

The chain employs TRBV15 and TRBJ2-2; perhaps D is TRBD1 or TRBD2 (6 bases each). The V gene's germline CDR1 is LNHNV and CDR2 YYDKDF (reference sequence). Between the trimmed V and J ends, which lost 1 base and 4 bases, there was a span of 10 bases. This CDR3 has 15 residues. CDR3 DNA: TGTGCCACCAGCAGAGCGGGGGCCCTCACCGGGGAGCTGTTTTTT. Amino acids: CATSRAGALTGELFF. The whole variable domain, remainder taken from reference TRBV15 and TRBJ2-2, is DAMVIQNPRYQVTQFGKPVTLSCSQTLNHNVMYWYQQKSSQAPKLLFHYYDKDFNNEADTPDNFQSRRPNTSFCFLDIRSPGLGDTAMYLCATSRAGALTGELFFGEGSRLTVL.

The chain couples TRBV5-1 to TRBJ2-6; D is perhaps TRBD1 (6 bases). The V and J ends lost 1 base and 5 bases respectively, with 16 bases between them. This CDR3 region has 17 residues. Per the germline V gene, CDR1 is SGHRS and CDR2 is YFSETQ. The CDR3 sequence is CASSLYPGESRANVLTF. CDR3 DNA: TGCGCCAGCAGCTTGTACCCAGGGGAAAGTAGGGCCAACGTCCTGACTTTC.

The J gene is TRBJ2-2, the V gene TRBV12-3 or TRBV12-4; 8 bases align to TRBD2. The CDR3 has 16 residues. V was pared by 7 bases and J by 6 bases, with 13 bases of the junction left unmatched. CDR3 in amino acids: CASTKTGLVGSGELFF. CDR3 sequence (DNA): TGTGCCAGCACCAAGACGGGACTAGTAGGCTCCGGGGAGCTGTTTTTT.

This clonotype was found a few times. The CDR3 region has the DNA TGTGCCAGCAGTTTTCGGGAGGGTTTAAAGACCCAGTACTTC. It specifies CASSFREGLKTQYF. The chain couples TRBV12-3 or TRBV12-4 to TRBJ2-5; 8 nucleotides match TRBD2. This CDR3 has 14 residues. The trim removed 3 bases at V and 6 bases at J, leaving 6 bases unmatched.

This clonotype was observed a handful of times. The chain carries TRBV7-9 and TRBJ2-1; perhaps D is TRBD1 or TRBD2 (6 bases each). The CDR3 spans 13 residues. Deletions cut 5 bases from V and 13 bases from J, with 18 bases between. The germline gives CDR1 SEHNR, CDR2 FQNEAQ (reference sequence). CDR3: CASSPGAGSIQFF. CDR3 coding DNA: TGTGCCAGCAGCCCAGGGGCGGGATCGATTCAGTTCTTC.

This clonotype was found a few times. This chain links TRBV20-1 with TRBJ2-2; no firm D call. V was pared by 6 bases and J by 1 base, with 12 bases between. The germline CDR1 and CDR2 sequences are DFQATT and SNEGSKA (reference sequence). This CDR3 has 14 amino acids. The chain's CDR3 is CSATRNMNTGELFF. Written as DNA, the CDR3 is TGCAGTGCGACCAGGAATATGAACACCGGGGAGCTGTTTTTT.

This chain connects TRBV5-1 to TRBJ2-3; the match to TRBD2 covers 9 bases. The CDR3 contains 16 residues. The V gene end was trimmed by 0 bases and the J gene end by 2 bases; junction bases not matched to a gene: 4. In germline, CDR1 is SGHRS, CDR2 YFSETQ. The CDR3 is CASSLVLAGFTDTQYF. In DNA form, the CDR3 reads TGCGCCAGCAGCTTGGTGCTAGCGGGGTTCACAGATACGCAGTATTTT.

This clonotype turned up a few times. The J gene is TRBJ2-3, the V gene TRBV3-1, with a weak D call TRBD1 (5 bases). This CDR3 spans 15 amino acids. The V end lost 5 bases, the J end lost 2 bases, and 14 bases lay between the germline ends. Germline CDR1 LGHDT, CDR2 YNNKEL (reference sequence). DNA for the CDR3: TGTGCCAGCAGCACAGGAAGCTCTTTCACAGATACGCAGTATTTT. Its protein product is CASSTGSSFTDTQYF.

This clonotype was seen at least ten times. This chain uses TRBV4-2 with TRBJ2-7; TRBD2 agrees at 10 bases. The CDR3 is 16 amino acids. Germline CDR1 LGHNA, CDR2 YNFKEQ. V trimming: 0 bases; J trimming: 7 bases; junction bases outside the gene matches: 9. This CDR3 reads CASSQDNTSGVREQYF. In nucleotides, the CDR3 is TGTGCCAGCAGCCAAGATAATACTAGCGGGGTGAGGGAGCAGTACTTC.

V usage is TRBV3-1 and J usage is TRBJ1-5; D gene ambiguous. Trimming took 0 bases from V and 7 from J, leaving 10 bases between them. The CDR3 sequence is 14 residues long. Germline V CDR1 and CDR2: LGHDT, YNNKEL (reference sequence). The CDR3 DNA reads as TGTGCCAGCAGCCAAGACGGAGGTTCCCAGCCCCAGCATTTT. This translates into CASSQDGGSQPQHF.

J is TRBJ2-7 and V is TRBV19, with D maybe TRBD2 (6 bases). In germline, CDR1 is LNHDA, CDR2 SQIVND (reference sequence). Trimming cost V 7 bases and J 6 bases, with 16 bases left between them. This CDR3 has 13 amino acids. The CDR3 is CASTPGRGLEQYF. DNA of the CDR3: TGTGCCAGTACCCCCGGTAGGGGACTCGAGCAGTACTTC.

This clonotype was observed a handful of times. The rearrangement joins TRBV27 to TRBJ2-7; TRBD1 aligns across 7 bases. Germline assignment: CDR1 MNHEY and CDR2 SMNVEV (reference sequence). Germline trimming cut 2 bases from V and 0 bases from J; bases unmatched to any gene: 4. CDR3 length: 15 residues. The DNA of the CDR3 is TGTGCCAGCAGTTTACTTGGGACAGACTCCTACGAGCAGTACTTC. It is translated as CASSLLGTDSYEQYF.

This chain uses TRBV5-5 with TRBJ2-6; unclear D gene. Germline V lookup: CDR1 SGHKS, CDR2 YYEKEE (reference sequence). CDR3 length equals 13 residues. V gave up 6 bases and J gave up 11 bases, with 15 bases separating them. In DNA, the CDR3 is TGTGCCAGCATGATTGGGGTGAAGGACGTCCTGACTTTC. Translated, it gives CASMIGVKDVLTF.

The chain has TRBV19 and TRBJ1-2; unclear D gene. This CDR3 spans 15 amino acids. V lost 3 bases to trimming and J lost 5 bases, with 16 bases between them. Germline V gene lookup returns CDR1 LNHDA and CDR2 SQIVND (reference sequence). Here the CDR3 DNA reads TGTGCCAGTAGTATTTCGTCGCCAAGAGGGTATGGCTACACCTTC. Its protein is CASSISSPRGYGYTF.

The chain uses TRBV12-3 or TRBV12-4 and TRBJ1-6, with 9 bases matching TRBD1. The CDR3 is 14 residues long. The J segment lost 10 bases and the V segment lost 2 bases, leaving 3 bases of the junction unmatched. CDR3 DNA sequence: TGTGCCAGCAGTTTAACAGGGGGCCGGTCACCCCTCCACTTT. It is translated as CASSLTGGRSPLHF.